Below, 5 T cell receptor beta chains from the same sample are listed, as sequenced in a study of T cell repertoires in cytomegalovirus infection (dated by TCRdb to the late 2010s). Sample treatment or condition, as interpreted from the label and publication: in vitro stimulation with specific CMV peptide epitopes to enrich CMV-specific T cells. Instrument used: Illumina HiSeq 1500. In-frame beta chains were kept once TCRdb had trimmed the public reads at Q25 with fastp and called clones with MiXCR. Under each unique CDR3 protein, matching rows form one entry showing the most common genes and DNA. This sample has roughly 920,000 distinct CDR3 sequences in its table, and around 30% of those were observed once. The ten top clones hold around 15% of the sample. No antigen has been assigned to these receptors. The sequenced sample was cultured CD8+ T cells from PBMCs, obtained from culture after CMV antigen stimulation. The receptors shown here come from a human donor in good health (CMV status not recorded). Some clones in this sample may be carry-over from other donors' samples.

There are a few counts of this clonotype. The chain uses TRBV4-3 and TRBJ1-2; 9 bases align to TRBD1. Germline CDR1 reads LGHNA; CDR2 reads YSLEER. This CDR3 is 15 amino acids long. With V trimmed by 4 bases and J by 4 bases, 7 bases remained unmatched. DNA of the CDR3: TGCGCCAGCAGCCGGCATTGGGGACAGGGCTATGGCTACACCTTC. Its protein is CASSRHWGQGYGYTF.

The V call is TRBV7-9, the J call TRBJ2-1, with D perhaps given as TRBD1 or TRBD2 (5 bases each). V dropped 8 bases and J dropped 9 bases, with 11 bases sitting between them. The CDR3 is made up of 11 amino acids. Germline-derived CDR1 and CDR2 are SEHNR and FQNEAQ (reference sequence). CDR3 in DNA: TGTGCCAGCGGGGGATTCGGTGAGCAGTTCTTC. The encoded protein is CASGGFGEQFF.

This clonotype was picked up many times. The rearrangement links TRBV7-8 to TRBJ2-6; D remains ambiguous. CDR3 size: 17 residues. The V gene's germline CDR1 is SGHVS and CDR2 FQNEAQ. V shed 5 bases and J shed 0 bases, with 14 bases lying between them. CDR3 in amino acids: CASSPSNGFSGANVLTF. The CDR3 DNA is TGTGCCAGCAGCCCGTCCAACGGGTTCTCTGGGGCCAACGTCCTGACTTTC.

This chain joins TRBV29-1 and TRBJ2-3, with D hard to call. The germline V gene has CDR1 SQVTM and CDR2 ANQGSEA. This CDR3 is 11 amino acids long. Trimming removed 1 base at V and 3 bases at J, with 2 bases between. DNA of the CDR3: TGCAGCGTTGAAGGAACAGATACGCAGTATTTT. Translating gives CSVEGTDTQYF.

The chain couples TRBV7-9 to TRBJ2-5, with 9 bases matching TRBD1. This CDR3 is built from 15 residues. CDR1 SEHNR and CDR2 FQNEAQ come from the germline V gene (reference sequence). The V and J ends lost 5 bases and 4 bases, in that order; junction bases with no gene match: 8. The CDR3 DNA reads TGTGCCAGCAGCCCTCGGACAGGGGATTTAGAGACCCAGTACTTC. Translating gives CASSPRTGDLETQYF.